This TCR beta chain was sequenced in a study of blood T cells in healthy people across ages. Study outcomes and limitations: Age brought a roughly linear fall in TCR beta diversity measured per million T cells.

Concerning this clonotype itself: Antigen specificity is unknown. One end of the junction fails to match germline, which may point to a read error.

Then a second PCR, running roughly 7 to 11 cycles, was carried out with a sample-barcoded 5' primer and a J-beta primer mix. TCRdb fed the 5' RACE reads into MiXCR, producing one record per CDR3 protein. The sample has 1.5 million to 2 million distinct CDR3 sequences; 25% to 30% are singletons. CDR3 size: 12 residues. Germline V gives CDR1 MNHEY, CDR2 SVGAGI. Each sample had at least 6 million PBMCs isolated. Material for sequencing was blood. This TCR was recovered from a woman aged 25 to 45 in good health. The chain couples TRBV6-5 to TRBJ1-2; D may be TRBD1 (5 bases). CDR3 DNA sequence: TGTGCCGGCAGTTACTCGGGGGACGGCTACACCTTC. Translating it yields CAGSYSGDGYTF.